Listed here are 8 T cell receptor beta chains from one sample, sequenced in a study of blood T cell repertoires in COVID-19. Only in-frame clones appear in the TCRdb table, and some are missing; sequencing was by immunoSEQ multiplex PCR. The sample has around 72,000 clones, over 70% seen once. Sequenced sample: peripheral blood. These receptors all stem from a man in his forties or fifties with active COVID-19.

The CDR3 nucleotides are TGTGCCAGCAGTACCGGGGTAGCGGGCACAGATACGCAGTATTTT. This codes for CASSTGVAGTDTQYF. This chain uses TRBV2 with TRBJ2-3; perhaps TRBD2 as D (6 bases). The CDR3 loop spans 15 amino acids. The V gene's germline CDR1 is SNHLY and CDR2 FYNNEI. Trimming took off 5 bases at V and 1 base at J, with 13 bases between the two ends. Looking up the rest from reference TRBV2 and TRBJ2-3 gives the full variable domain: EPEVTQTPSHQVTQMGQEVILRCVPISNHLYFYWYRQILGQKVEFLVSFYNNEISEKSEIFDDQFSVERPDGSNFTLKIRSTKLEDSAMYFCASSTGVAGTDTQYFGPGTRLTVL.

The chain recombines TRBV27 with TRBJ1-2; possibly TRBD1 for D (5 bases). The germline V and J ends were trimmed by 5 bases and 8 bases, with 15 bases remaining between them. In germline, CDR1 is MNHEY, CDR2 SMNVEV (reference sequence). The CDR3 has 13 amino acids. The CDR3 loop is CASSLTPGRGYTF. Here the CDR3 DNA reads TGTGCCAGCAGTCTTACCCCAGGGAGGGGCTACACCTTC.

The chain is built from TRBV3-1 (or the pseudogene TRBV3-2) and TRBJ2-2; weak D call: TRBD2 (6 bases). Germline V lookup: CDR1 LGHDT, CDR2 YNNKEL (reference sequence). The CDR3 contains 14 residues. The V gene lost 2 bases and the J gene lost 7 bases, with 11 bases spanning the gap. CDR3 in DNA: TGTGCCAGCAGCCAAAGTGGGGGGATCGGGGAGCTGTTTTTT. Amino acids: CASSQSGGIGELFF.

The chain links TRBV24-1 to TRBJ1-4; tentatively, D is TRBD1 (6 bases). The germline gives CDR1 KGHDR, CDR2 SFDVKD. V lost 4 bases and J lost 0, with 11 bases in between. The CDR3 sequence is 16 residues long. In DNA form, the CDR3 reads TGTGCCACCAGTGAGGCCACAGGGCCAACTAATGAAAAACTGTTTTTT. Translating it yields CATSEATGPTNEKLFF.

V usage is TRBV24-1 and J usage is TRBJ1-5; maybe TRBD1 (6 bases). CDR3 length: 15 amino acids. V was shortened by 5 bases and J by 2 bases, with 12 bases between the two germline ends. Germline CDR1 reads KGHDR; CDR2 reads SFDVKD. CDR3 sequence reads: CATSGGGGGNQPQHF. In nucleotides, the CDR3 is TGTGCCACCAGTGGTGGGGGCGGTGGCAATCAGCCCCAGCATTTT.

V gene TRBV6-2 or TRBV6-3 combines with J gene TRBJ2-7, with 7 positions matching TRBD1. Germline V gene sequence: CDR1 MNHEY, CDR2 SVGEGT. V was clipped by 8 bases and J by 7 bases; unmatched bases: 17. The CDR3 is 15 residues long. The CDR3 is CASRPTGTEMGEQYF. In DNA, the CDR3 is TGTGCCAGCCGCCCGACCGGGACAGAGATGGGGGAGCAGTACTTC.

The genes are TRBV29-1 and TRBJ2-7; tentatively, D is TRBD1 (5 bases). The CDR3 is 15 amino acids. From germline, CDR1 is SQVTM and CDR2 ANQGSEA. Trimming took 7 bases from V and 0 from J, leaving 19 bases between them. The CDR3 DNA sequence: TGCAGCGCTCTGACGGGCTCAGGGTCCTCCTACGAGCAGTACTTC. As protein: CSALTGSGSSYEQYF.

The genes are TRBV5-5 and TRBJ2-3; D is ambiguous. The CDR3 is made up of 12 amino acids. The germline gives CDR1 SGHKS, CDR2 YYEKEE (reference sequence). The V and J ends lost 6 bases and 6 bases respectively, with 11 bases between them. The CDR3 region has the DNA TGTGCCAGCAACTCCTTCGGGGATACGCAGTATTTT. Translation: CASNSFGDTQYF.